This T cell receptor beta chain came from a study of blood T cell repertoires in COVID-19. With 4 bases removed from V and 2 bases from J, the gap between germline ends came to 9 bases. In germline, CDR1 is SGHNT, CDR2 YENEEA. This CDR3 spans 15 amino acids. Profiled with immunoSEQ multiplex PCR; TCRdb holds only in-frame clones, not every one. The repertoire holds some 200,000 clones, with around 90% as singletons. There are a few counts of this clone. Sequencing was performed on PBMCs or T cells enriched from blood (not recorded which). The chain carries TRBV11-3 and TRBJ2-6; D possibly corresponds to TRBD1 (6 bases). This TCR was sampled from a woman aged 30 to 39 who had recovered from COVID-19. The CDR3 spells CASSSDSTGANVLTF. The CDR3 region has the DNA TGTGCCAGCAGCTCGGACAGTACTGGGGCCAACGTCCTGACTTTC. The full variable domain, in which reference TRBV11-3 and TRBJ2-6 provide the parts outside the CDR3, is EAGVVQSPRYKIIEKKQPVAFWCNPISGHNTLYWYLQNLGQGPELLIRYENEEAVDDSQLPKDRFSAERLKGVDSTLKIQPAELGDSAVYLCASSSDSTGANVLTFGAGSRLTVL.